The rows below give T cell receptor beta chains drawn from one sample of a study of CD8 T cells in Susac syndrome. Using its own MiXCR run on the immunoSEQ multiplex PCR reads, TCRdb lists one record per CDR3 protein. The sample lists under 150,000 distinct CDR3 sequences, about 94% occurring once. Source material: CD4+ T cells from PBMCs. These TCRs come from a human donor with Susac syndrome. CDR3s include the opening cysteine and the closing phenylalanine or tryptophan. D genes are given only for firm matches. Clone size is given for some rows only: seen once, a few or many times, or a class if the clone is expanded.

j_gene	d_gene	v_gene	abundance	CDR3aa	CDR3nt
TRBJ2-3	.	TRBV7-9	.	CASSVLGDLDTQYF	TGTGCCAGCAGCGTCTTGGGGGATTTGGATACGCAGTATTTT
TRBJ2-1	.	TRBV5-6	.	CASSLVQEQFF	TGTGCCAGCAGCCTGGTTCAGGAGCAGTTCTTC
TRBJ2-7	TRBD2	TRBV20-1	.	CSAGLAGSSYEQYF	TGCAGTGCTGGACTAGCGGGAAGCTCCTACGAGCAGTACTTC
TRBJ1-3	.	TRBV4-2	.	CASSQETASGNTIYF	TGTGCCAGCAGCCAAGAAACGGCCTCTGGAAACACCATATATTTT
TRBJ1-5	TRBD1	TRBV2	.	CASSASDRVQPQHF	TGTGCCAGCAGTGCTTCGGACAGGGTTCAGCCCCAGCATTTT
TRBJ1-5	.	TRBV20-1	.	CSARAGADNQPQHF	TGCAGTGCTAGAGCAGGGGCGGACAATCAGCCCCAGCATTTT
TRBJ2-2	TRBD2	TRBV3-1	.	CASSQPGTRAGELFF	TGTGCCAGCAGTCAACCCGGGACTAGGGCCGGGGAGCTGTTTTTT
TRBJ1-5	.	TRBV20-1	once	CSARQDSNQPQHF	TGCAGTGCCAGGCAGGACAGCAATCAGCCCCAGCATTTT
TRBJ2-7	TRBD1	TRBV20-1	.	CSARATGDYEQYF	TGCAGTGCTAGGGCGACAGGGGATTACGAGCAGTACTTC
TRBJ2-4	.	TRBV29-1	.	CSVVGAWADIQYF	TGCAGCGTTGTCGGGGCTTGGGCGGACATTCAGTACTTC
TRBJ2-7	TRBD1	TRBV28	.	CASSLPGTGNYEQYF	TGTGCCAGCAGTTTACCCGGGACAGGGAACTACGAGCAGTACTTC
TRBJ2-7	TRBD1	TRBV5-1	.	CASSYRGASYEQYF	TGCGCCAGCAGCTACAGGGGGGCCTCCTACGAGCAGTACTTC
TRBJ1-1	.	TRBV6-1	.	CASREPWSATEAFF	TGTGCCAGCAGGGAACCGTGGTCTGCCACTGAAGCTTTCTTT
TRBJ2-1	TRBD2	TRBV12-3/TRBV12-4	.	CASAKTSGSDEQFF	TGTGCCAGCGCCAAGACTAGCGGGAGCGATGAGCAGTTCTTC
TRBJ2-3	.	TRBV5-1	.	CASSLNSGTDTQYF	TGCGCCAGCAGCTTGAACTCGGGTACAGATACGCAGTATTTT
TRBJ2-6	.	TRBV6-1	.	CATTTGTGANVLTF	TGTGCCACCACAACAGGGACTGGGGCCAACGTCCTGACTTTC
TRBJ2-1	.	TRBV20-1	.	CSARLRDDNEQFF	TGCAGTGCTAGACTCCGGGACGACAATGAGCAGTTCTTC
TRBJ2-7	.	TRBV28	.	CASSLKTVTYEQYF	TGTGCCAGCAGTTTAAAAACAGTAACCTACGAGCAGTACTTC
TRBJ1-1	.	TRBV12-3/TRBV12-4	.	CASSLDEGAEAFF	TGTGCCAGCAGTCTGGACGAGGGGGCTGAAGCTTTCTTT
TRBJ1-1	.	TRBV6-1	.	CASSEALGPEAFF	TGTGCCAGCAGTGAAGCCTTAGGACCTGAAGCTTTCTTT
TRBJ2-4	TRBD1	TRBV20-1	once	CGGLDRGKAKNIQYF	TGCGGGGGCCTGGACAGGGGGAAGGCCAAAAACATTCAGTACTTC
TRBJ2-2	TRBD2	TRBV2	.	CASSGLAKTTGELFF	TGTGCCAGCAGTGGACTAGCGAAAACCACCGGGGAGCTGTTTTTT
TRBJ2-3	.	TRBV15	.	CATRVTRWADTQYF	TGTGCCACCAGGGTCACACGTTGGGCAGATACGCAGTATTTT
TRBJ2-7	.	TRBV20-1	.	CSARENGYEQYF	TGCAGTGCTAGAGAGAACGGCTACGAGCAGTACTTC
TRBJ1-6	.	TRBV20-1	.	CSARDSSGYNSPLHF	TGCAGTGCTAGGGACAGTTCGGGATATAATTCACCCCTCCACTTT
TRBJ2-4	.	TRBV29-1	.	CSVPGEQKNIQYF	TGCAGCGTCCCAGGCGAACAAAAAAACATTCAGTACTTC
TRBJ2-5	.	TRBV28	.	CASSPPVETQYF	TGTGCCAGCAGCCCCCCCGTTGAGACCCAGTACTTC
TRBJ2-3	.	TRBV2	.	CASSDQRGTDTQYF	TGTGCCAGCAGTGATCAAAGGGGCACAGATACGCAGTATTTT
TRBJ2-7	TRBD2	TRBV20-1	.	CSARDWASGYEQYF	TGCAGTGCTAGAGATTGGGCTAGCGGCTACGAGCAGTACTTC
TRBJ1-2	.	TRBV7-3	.	CASSLSPEYGYTF	TGTGCCAGCAGCTTAAGTCCAGAATATGGCTACACCTTC
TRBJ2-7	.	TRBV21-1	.	CASSKEEAPSWYEQYF	TGTGCCAGCAGCAAAGAAGAGGCCCCGAGCTGGTACGAGCAGTACTTC
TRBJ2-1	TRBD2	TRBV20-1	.	CSARSGRSSYNEQFF	TGCAGTGCTAGAAGCGGGAGAAGTTCCTACAATGAGCAGTTCTTC
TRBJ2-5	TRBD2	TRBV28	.	CASSLSSGKTQYF	TGTGCCAGCAGTTTATCTAGCGGGAAGACCCAGTACTTC